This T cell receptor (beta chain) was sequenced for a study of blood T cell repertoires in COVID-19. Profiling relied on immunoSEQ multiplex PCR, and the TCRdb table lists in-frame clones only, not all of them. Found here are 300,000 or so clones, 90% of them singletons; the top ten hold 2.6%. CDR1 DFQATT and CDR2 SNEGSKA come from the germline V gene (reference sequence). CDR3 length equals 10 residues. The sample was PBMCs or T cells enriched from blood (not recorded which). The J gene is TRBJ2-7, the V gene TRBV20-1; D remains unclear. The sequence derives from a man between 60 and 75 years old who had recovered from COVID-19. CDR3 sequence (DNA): TGCCCCCTATCAAGCTACGAGCAGTACTTC. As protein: CPLSSYEQYF.